Presented here are 6 T cell receptor beta chains from one specimen sequenced in a study of blood T cells in healthy people across ages. Alongside a J-beta primer mix, a sample-barcoded 5' primer served in a second PCR lasting about 7 to 12 cycles. TCRdb re-called the 5' RACE reads through MiXCR, storing one row per CDR3 protein. Here the sample spans more than 700,000 distinct CDR3 sequences, about 48% being singletons. The sample was blood. The receptors were sampled from an elderly man in good health.

This clonotype has just one count. The chain couples TRBV12-3 or TRBV12-4 to TRBJ1-5; D unresolved. Trimming removed 2 bases from V and 6 bases from J, with 8 bases in between. This CDR3 region has 13 residues. The CDR3 sequence is CASSLSPGQPQHF. The CDR3 DNA reads TGTGCCAGCAGTTTAAGTCCCGGTCAGCCCCAGCATTTT.

This rearrangement joins TRBV4-2 to TRBJ1-1, with a weak D call TRBD1 (5 bases). With 2 bases removed from V and 1 base from J, the gap between germline ends came to 17 bases. Germline assignment: CDR1 LGHNA and CDR2 YNFKEQ. This CDR3 region has 17 residues. The CDR3 reads CASSQPQRQFKNTEAFF. Here the CDR3 DNA reads TGTGCCAGCAGCCAACCCCAACGACAGTTCAAGAACACTGAAGCTTTCTTT.

This clonotype appeared a few times. The chain has TRBV20-1 and TRBJ2-3, with 9 positions matching TRBD2. The CDR3 has 13 residues. CDR1 is DFQATT, CDR2 SNEGSKA, per germline (reference sequence). After removal of 3 bases from V and 8 bases from J, the junction contained 6 bases not matched to a gene. The DNA of the CDR3 is TGCAGTGCTAGTGCGGGAGGGGGTGGTACGCAGTATTTT. Protein product: CSASAGGGGTQYF.

This clonotype was seen ten or more times. V is TRBV29-1 and J is TRBJ2-4, with D hard to call. V was pared by 4 bases and J by 4 bases, with 8 bases between. Germline V gene lookup returns CDR1 SQVTM and CDR2 ANQGSEA. The CDR3 has 12 amino acids. The CDR3 region is CSVADGKNIQYF. The CDR3 region has the DNA TGCAGCGTTGCCGACGGAAAAAACATTCAGTACTTC.

The chain is built from TRBV5-1 and TRBJ2-7; 9 nucleotides align to TRBD1. J lost 5 bases, V lost 0 bases, and 3 bases had no gene match. CDR1 is SGHRS, CDR2 YFSETQ, per germline. The CDR3 is 14 residues long. CDR3 region: CASSLGDRADEQYF. The CDR3, as DNA: TGCGCCAGCAGCTTGGGGGACAGGGCCGACGAGCAGTACTTC.

This clonotype was seen more than once but under ten times. This chain joins TRBV4-2 and TRBJ1-4; no reliable D call. The V end was cut by 4 bases, the J end by 8 bases, with 11 bases between. This CDR3 has 13 amino acids. Germline V CDR1 and CDR2: LGHNA, YNFKEQ. DNA of the CDR3: TGTGCCAGCAGCCCCTATGGAGGGGAAAAACTGTTTTTT. Translation gives CASSPYGGEKLFF.